The 5 T cell receptor beta chains in this list originate from one sample, sequenced in a study of T-cell memory formation after mild COVID-19. TCRdb reprocessed the 5' RACE reads via MiXCR and lists one record per CDR3 protein. The sample yields 270,000 or so distinct CDR3 sequences, over 15% seen once. Sequencing input: PBMCs or a T cell subset sorted from them (not recorded which). These receptors were taken from a man aged 18-30 years who had mild COVID-19 (a few samples of this study predate the infection). Cell type and time point are not known.

CDR3 in amino acids: CATSRDGSGPRPQHF. The CDR3 DNA follows: TGTGCCACCAGCAGAGATGGTTCGGGTCCCCGGCCCCAGCATTTT. The chain has TRBV15 and TRBJ1-5; D ambiguous. The CDR3 is 15 residues long. The germline CDR1 and CDR2 sequences are LNHNV and YYDKDF (reference sequence). The V end was cut by 0 bases, the J end by 9 bases, with 15 bases between.

At least ten counts were recorded for this clonotype. The chain couples TRBV5-1 to TRBJ2-3; D is unclear. Trimming shortened V by 0 bases and J by 2 bases, and 10 bases separated the two germline ends. The CDR3 contains 15 residues. CDR1 and CDR2 (germline): SGHRS, YFSETQ. The CDR3 nucleotides read TGCGCCAGCAGCTTGGGGCAGACTCTCACAGATACGCAGTATTTT. Its protein is CASSLGQTLTDTQYF.

This clonotype has just a few counts. The genes are TRBV7-9 and TRBJ1-1, with no clear D. V was shortened by 2 bases and J by 8 bases, with 12 bases between the two germline ends. The CDR3 length is 13 residues. The germline gives CDR1 SEHNR, CDR2 FQNEAQ (reference sequence). The CDR3 spells CASSLTALREAFF. The CDR3 nucleotides are TGTGCCAGCAGCTTAACAGCCCTCAGAGAAGCTTTCTTT.

This clonotype has a handful of counts. As DNA, the CDR3 is TGTGCCAGCAGTGAGGGACTTTTTGCCTACAATGAGCAGTTCTTC. This codes for CASSEGLFAYNEQFF. The chain employs TRBV9 and TRBJ2-1; the D gene is possibly TRBD2 (6 bases). Trimming shortened V by 5 bases and J by 2 bases, and 14 bases separated the two germline ends. There are 15 residues in the CDR3. Germline V gene sequence: CDR1 SGDLS, CDR2 YYNGEE.

This clonotype has only a few counts. This chain uses TRBV12-3 or TRBV12-4 with TRBJ1-1; D gene ambiguous. Trimming pared 5 bases from V and 0 bases from J, leaving 13 bases between. The CDR3 covers 15 residues. The CDR3 loop is CASSPNRQVNTEAFF. In DNA, the CDR3 is TGTGCCAGCAGTCCCAATCGGCAGGTGAACACTGAAGCTTTCTTT.